The 14 T cell receptor beta chains listed next were all sequenced from one sample in a study of T cell changes during pregnancy in multiple sclerosis. Produced via immunoSEQ multiplex PCR; TCRdb's table is partial and in-frame only. This sample has tens of thousands of clones, with approximately 92% found just once. The specimen comprised CD4+ T cells from peripheral blood mononuclear cells, sampled in the third trimester of pregnancy. These receptors all come from a female donor with multiple sclerosis, enrolled in a pregnancy study.

V usage is TRBV5-6 and J usage is TRBJ1-6; 7 bases align to TRBD1. V lost 4 bases and J lost 6; bases outside the gene matches: 4. Looked up from germline, CDR1 is SGHDT and CDR2 is YYEEEE. The CDR3 sequence is 14 residues long. The CDR3 DNA reads TGTGCCAGCAGCGTGACAGGGCTTAATTCACCCCTCCACTTT. Residues: CASSVTGLNSPLHF.

The V call is TRBV9, the J call TRBJ2-1; TRBD2 agrees at 10 bases. V shed 0 bases and J 7 bases; nucleotides not matched to a gene: 10. Germline assignment: CDR1 SGDLS and CDR2 YYNGEE. The CDR3 has 17 amino acids. The CDR3 region is CASSVAIAGLAQNEQFF. In DNA, the CDR3 is TGTGCCAGCAGCGTAGCTATAGCGGGACTAGCGCAAAATGAGCAGTTCTTC.

This chain links TRBV25-1 with TRBJ1-1, with D possibly being TRBD1 (5 bases). The V end was cut by 3 bases, the J end by 4 bases, with 15 bases between. Germline lookup yields CDR1 MGHDK and CDR2 SYGVNS. The CDR3 has 15 amino acids. The CDR3 DNA sequence: TGTGCCAGCAGTGACCCGGGTCGGGGGTCCACTGAAGCTTTCTTT. Amino acid sequence: CASSDPGRGSTEAFF.

V gene TRBV5-1 combines with J gene TRBJ2-7, with 7 bases that match TRBD1. Germline assignment: CDR1 SGHRS and CDR2 YFSETQ. The ends lost 3 bases at V and 0 bases at J; junction bases unmatched: 6. The CDR3 is made up of 15 amino acids. The CDR3 DNA sequence: TGCGCCAGCAGCTACAGCCGGGACAGCTCCTACGAGCAGTACTTC. Its translation: CASSYSRDSSYEQYF.

The chain uses TRBV5-4 and TRBJ1-2, with D possibly being TRBD1 (6 bases). The CDR3 extends over 14 amino acids. V lost 0 bases, J lost 5 bases, and 11 bases lay in between. Germline CDR1 SGHNT, CDR2 YYREEE (reference sequence). CDR3 sequence reads: CASSLGPGVYGYTF. The CDR3 DNA follows: TGTGCCAGCAGCTTGGGTCCAGGGGTGTATGGCTACACCTTC.

The V call is TRBV4-2, the J call TRBJ2-3; TRBD2 matches 8 bases. The V gene's germline CDR1 is LGHNA and CDR2 YNFKEQ. The CDR3 length is 15 residues. V was clipped by 4 bases and J by 2 bases; unmatched bases: 5. The CDR3 sequence is CASSRTSGNTDTQYF. The CDR3 nucleotides are TGTGCCAGCAGCCGCACTAGCGGTAACACAGATACGCAGTATTTT.

The rearrangement links TRBV7-9 to TRBJ1-4; 8 bases are shared with TRBD1. Germline loops: CDR1 SEHNR, CDR2 FQNEAQ (reference sequence). The CDR3 runs 16 residues. The trim removed 5 bases at V and 4 bases at J, leaving 9 bases unmatched. Here the CDR3 reads CASSPRDRRINEKLFF. In DNA, the CDR3 is TGTGCCAGCAGCCCGCGGGACAGGCGAATTAATGAAAAACTGTTTTTT.

V and J are TRBV28 and TRBJ1-5, with D tentatively TRBD1 (5 bases). The CDR3 sequence is 14 residues long. Germline V gene data show CDR1 as MDHEN and CDR2 as SYDVKM. V lost 5 bases to trimming and J lost 4 bases, with 12 bases between them. CDR3 sequence reads: CASSAGRRNQPQHF. For the CDR3, the DNA is TGTGCCAGCAGTGCAGGGAGGCGAAATCAGCCCCAGCATTTT.

The CDR3: CASSSTSPSGNSTYGYTF. CDR3 DNA: TGTGCCAGCAGTTCCACGTCCCCCAGCGGAAATTCGACCTATGGCTACACCTTC. The chain combines TRBV28 with TRBJ1-2; D gene uncertain. This CDR3 has 18 residues. V lost 4 bases, J lost 4 bases, and 25 bases lay in between. Germline values: CDR1 MDHEN, CDR2 SYDVKM.

The sample holds one count of this clone. V and J are TRBV6-6 and TRBJ1-5; TRBD1 agrees at 7 bases. The CDR3 is 15 amino acids. V shed 2 bases, J shed 0 bases, and the junction held 1 base outside the gene matches. In germline, CDR1 is MNHNY, CDR2 SVGAGI (reference sequence). The CDR3 loop reads CASSYGDSSNQPQHF. CDR3 DNA sequence: TGTGCCAGCAGTTACGGGGACAGTAGCAATCAGCCCCAGCATTTT.

J is TRBJ2-1 and V is TRBV18, with TRBD2 matching over 15 bases. Trimming took 6 bases from V and 8 from J; bases not matched to a gene: 17. CDR1 and CDR2 (germline): KGHSH, LQKENI. The CDR3 runs 19 residues. Here the CDR3 DNA reads TGTGCCAGCTCGCGATATACGGGGACTAGCGGGAGGAATCTGGATGAGCAGTTCTTC. Translating gives CASSRYTGTSGRNLDEQFF.

The CDR3 region is CATGDSGGPQHF. CDR3 coding DNA: TGTGCCACCGGGGACAGTGGAGGGCCCCAGCATTTT. The J gene is TRBJ1-5, the V gene TRBV19; 7 bases map to TRBD1. Unmatched junction bases numbered 9, after V lost 10 bases and J lost 9 bases. Germline assignment: CDR1 LNHDA and CDR2 SQIVND (reference sequence). This CDR3 spans 12 amino acids.

This chain joins TRBV29-1 and TRBJ2-7; TRBD1 aligns across 7 bases. The CDR3 contains 14 residues. Germline lookup yields CDR1 SQVTM and CDR2 ANQGSEA. With 0 bases clipped from V and 3 bases from J, the junction kept 5 bases outside the gene matches. The CDR3 DNA sequence: TGCAGCGTTGAAGAAGCCGGGACAGTCTACGAGCAGTACTTC. Its protein product is CSVEEAGTVYEQYF.

The rearrangement uses TRBV15 and TRBJ2-5; 7 bases agree with TRBD2. Trimming at V came to 8 bases and at J to 3 bases, leaving 15 bases not matched to a gene. Germline CDR1 reads LNHNV; CDR2 reads YYDKDF (reference sequence). The CDR3 spans 16 residues. The CDR3 reads CATAGQLRGTKETQYF. CDR3 nucleotides: TGTGCCACCGCCGGGCAGCTTCGGGGGACTAAAGAGACCCAGTACTTC.